One T cell receptor (beta chain) is described in this entry. This record belongs to a study of blood T cell repertoires in COVID-19. Looking at the study overall: COVID-19 samples, acute and convalescent, were from the United States, Italy and Spain. Sources were T cells, B-cell-depleted T cells, or PBMCs; the material itself was cDNA or gDNA.

Germline CDR1 SNHLY, CDR2 FYNNEI. V shed 6 bases, J shed 1 base, and the junction held 9 bases outside the gene matches. The CDR3 sequence is 16 residues long. Authors' analysis steps: The assay estimated nucleated cells by amplifying reference gene primers. Produced via immunoSEQ multiplex PCR; TCRdb's table is partial and in-frame only. V and J calls and clone size follow that table, whereas D and trimming were derived from the DNA. The sample carries under 200,000 clones, roughly nine tenths recorded once. Source material: peripheral blood. This chain joins TRBV2 and TRBJ2-7, with TRBD1 matching 10 bases. The sequence derives from a woman aged 70 to 79 with acute or convalescent COVID-19. CDR3 nucleotide sequence: TGTGCCAGCAGCGCCATCGGACAGGGGGTATCCTACGAGCAGTACTTC. Protein: CASSAIGQGVSYEQYF.